Listed below are T cell receptor beta chains from one sample, sequenced in a study of T-cell reconstitution after alpha-beta-depleted transplantation in children. Each CDR3 protein gets one entry after TCRdb re-called the PCR reads with MiXCR. The repertoire holds 500,000 to 650,000 distinct CDR3 sequences, with roughly 10% as singletons. The sequenced sample was PBMCs, mostly from graft donor cells, obtained 180 days after TCRalphabeta/CD19-depleted stem cell transplant. The origin of the receptors is a female patient aged 2-15 years who had a stem cell transplant for aplastic anemia, so the T cells may come from the graft donor. Both conserved end residues are part of each CDR3.

V gene	J gene	CDR3 length	CDR3 protein
TRBV28	TRBJ1-2	15	CASTAGTGARYGYTF
TRBV4-2	TRBJ2-7	15	CASSQAGTGGYEQYF
TRBV5-1	TRBJ1-5	13	CASSLRYNQPQHF
TRBV20-1	TRBJ1-1	14	CSARDHKVLTEAFF
TRBV12-3/TRBV12-4	TRBJ1-2	14	CASSPLRTGGGYTF
TRBV28	TRBJ1-5	12	CASSLLPGVQHF
TRBV5-1	TRBJ2-1	17	CASSSGSRTRSYNEQFF
TRBV11-3	TRBJ2-1	14	CASSSRLGATEQFF
TRBV5-5	TRBJ1-1	12	CASSPPGQRRFF
TRBV28	TRBJ2-3	17	CASSLNSSGGPTDTQYF
TRBV5-6	TRBJ1-2	13	CASSLVGPYGYTF
TRBV14	TRBJ2-2	14	CASSQSSGFGELFF
TRBV20-1	TRBJ1-2	14	CSARGDRELDGYTF
TRBV7-3	TRBJ2-6	17	CASSLGASASGANVLTF
TRBV13	TRBJ2-5	13	CASSLWTQETQYF
TRBV5-1	TRBJ1-4	14	CASSLGRGNEKLFF
TRBV29-1	TRBJ2-7	14	CSVDLAGGLYEQYF
TRBV11-2	TRBJ2-6	18	CASSPRLAGISGANVLTF
TRBV4-3	TRBJ1-1	15	CASSQGVGERAEAFF
TRBV12-3/TRBV12-4	TRBJ2-1	15	CASSSAWGVLNEQFF
TRBV15	TRBJ2-1	20	CATSRDQGLADYFYYNEQFF
TRBV7-2	TRBJ2-1	15	CASILLAGGPLEQFF
TRBV20-1	TRBJ2-3	17	CSARDATLRTFTDTQYF
TRBV28	TRBJ1-1	14	CASSPHGKGTEAFF
TRBV7-9	TRBJ2-1	16	CASSSPRGSSYNEQFF
TRBV20-1	TRBJ1-5	13	CSAPLNSNQPQHF
TRBV24-1	TRBJ2-2	16	CATSDFPGQAAGELFF
TRBV7-9	TRBJ1-2	14	CASSFRTVGYGYTF
TRBV15	TRBJ2-1	13	CATGAVSYNEQFF
TRBV5-6	TRBJ1-2	15	CASSRTDRGPVGYTF
TRBV15	TRBJ2-1	21	CATSRDQVGLAGVSSYNEQFF
TRBV7-9	TRBJ2-3	11	CASRTRDTQYF
TRBV14	TRBJ2-1	16	CASSPRRGSSYNEQFF
TRBV6-5	TRBJ1-2	12	CASRGRAYGYTF